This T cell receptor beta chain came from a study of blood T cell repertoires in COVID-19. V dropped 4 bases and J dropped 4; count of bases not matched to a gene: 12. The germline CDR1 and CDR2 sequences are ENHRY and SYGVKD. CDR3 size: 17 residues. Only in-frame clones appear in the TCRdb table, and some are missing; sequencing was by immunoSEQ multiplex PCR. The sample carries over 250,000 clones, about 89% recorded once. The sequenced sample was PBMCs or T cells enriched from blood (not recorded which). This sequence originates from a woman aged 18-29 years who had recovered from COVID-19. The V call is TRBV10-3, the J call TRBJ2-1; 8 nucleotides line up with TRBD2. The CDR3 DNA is TGTGCCATCAGTGTCACGGGGGGGCCCCCTCGATACAATGAGCAGTTCTTC. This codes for CAISVTGGPPRYNEQFF.